This TCR beta chain stems from a study of CD8 T cells in ankylosing spondylitis. Study-wide results and caveats: A motif in TCR beta, a set of under 10 highly homologous variants, appeared characteristic of ankylosing spondylitis blood.

Trimming shortened V by 3 bases and J by 4 bases, and 13 bases separated the two germline ends. This CDR3 has 14 residues. Per the germline V gene, CDR1 is SGHNT and CDR2 is YYREEE (reference sequence). MiXCR, run by TCRdb on the 5' RACE reads, gives a single entry per CDR3 protein. The sample yields about 90,000 distinct CDR3 sequences, around 8.3% seen once. Many counts were recorded for this clonotype. Antigen specificity is unknown. The specimen sequenced was blood, either unsorted or a sorted T cell fraction (not recorded which). The rearrangement joins TRBV5-4 to TRBJ1-1; D is perhaps TRBD1 (6 bases). The receptor was isolated from a male donor with ankylosing spondylitis. CDR3 sequence reads: CASSSDRRGTEAFF. The CDR3 nucleotides are TGTGCCAGCAGCTCGGACAGACGGGGCACTGAAGCTTTCTTT.